This TCR beta chain was sequenced for a study of OX40 agonist ivuxolimab in advanced cancers. General study results and limits: The specificity for antigen of the expanded peripheral T cells was not determined. The CD4+ and CD8+ T cells in the blood had expanded clonally by week 6 at 0.1 to 3.0 mg/kg.

Comment on this clone: Its antigen remains unidentified.

The repertoire was sequenced with immunoSEQ multiplex PCR; TCRdb's copy has only in-frame clones and lacks some. The sample holds 40,000 to 60,000 clones; about nine tenths are singletons and the top ten take more than 6.5%. The CDR3 is made up of 12 amino acids. Germline lookup yields CDR1 SQVTM and CDR2 ANQGSEA. V was pared by 6 bases and J by 7 bases, with 13 bases between. The input for sequencing was CD4+ or CD8+ T cells sorted from blood, taken in a trial of the OX40 agonist ivuxolimab. The gene calls are TRBV29-1 and TRBJ2-1; tentative D call: TRBD1 (6 bases). The sequence was collected from an adult with an advanced solid tumor such as melanoma, head and neck, liver or kidney cancer. The CDR3 nucleotides read TGCAGCGTGGAGGACACAGGGAATGAGCAGTTCTTC. Protein product: CSVEDTGNEQFF.